This TCR beta chain stems from a study of T-cell reconstitution after alpha-beta-depleted transplantation in children listed by TCRdb under 2016. For the wider study: Using TCR repertoire profiling, the study followed T-cell immune reconstitution in a quantitative way in children after TCRalphabeta/CD19-depleted allogeneic hematopoietic cell transplantation.

Sequences DFQATT (CDR1) and SNEGSKA (CDR2) are obtained from the germline V gene (reference sequence). The germline V and J ends show losses of 3 bases and 4 bases respectively, and no gene match explains 8 bases of the junction. CDR3 length: 15 amino acids, cysteine to phenylalanine. The entry retains the CDR3 DNA only, 45 bases that are in frame from base 1. In this sample, this clonotype turned up a few times. It has no known antigen specificity. Base quality data are lacking; no much larger clone is found one base away. This specimen's treatment or condition label, per the study, means: allogeneic hematopoietic cell transplantation with graft depleted of TCRalphabeta T cells and CD19 B cells. The children who served as transplant recipients had been given grafts of TCRalphabeta/CD19-depleted allogeneic hematopoietic cells. Results the study describes overall, beyond this receptor: The frequencies of hyperexpanded clones fell over the following months, and after one year, T-cell counts and TCRbeta diversity were mostly attributed to newly produced T cells. In some patients, the high TCRbeta diversity seen at day 60 was put down to recipient T cells and intrathymic progenitors that had survived conditioning. About two months after transplant, the apparently early recovery of alphabetaT-cell counts reportedly depended on just several hundred clones that had expanded rapidly and came from non-depleted graft cells.

Library preparation used PCR. The instrument given in TCRdb is Illumina HiSeq 2500. Molecular barcoding was employed in the preparation of TCR libraries, with unique molecular identifiers being used to normalize TCRbeta repertoire quantification. TCRdb redid the processing of the public reads, applying fastp at Q25 and MiXCR, and retained in-frame beta chains. Rows are unified per CDR3 protein, each entry keeping the most common DNA and genes. Across this sample there are 250,000 or so distinct CDR3 sequences, with 20% to 30% seen only once. The top ten clones comprise 4% to 5.5% of the sample. Source: PBMCs, mostly from graft donor cells, taken 360 days after TCRalphabeta/CD19-depleted stem cell transplant. The chain is made from TRBV20-1 and TRBJ2-2; TRBD2 fits 7 bases in the junction. The TCR sequence derives from a female patient between 2 and 15 years old who had a stem cell transplant for congenital amegakaryocytic thrombocytopenia, so the T cells may come from the graft donor. The DNA sequence is as follows: TGCAGTGCTAGCGGAGCGGGGCACGGCACCGGGGAGCTGTTTTTT. This translates into CSASGAGHGTGELFF.